This T cell receptor beta chain was recovered during a study of T cell responses to AZD1222 COVID-19 vaccine (dated by TCRdb to the early 2020s). About the full investigation: AZD1222 recipients with second doses at about 4 weeks or about 12 weeks were pooled, because spike-specific TCR depth and breadth did not differ between schedules. TCR sequencing was performed for 230 to 250 trial participants, of whom approximately 200 were given two doses of AZD1222 and around 26 were given two doses of MenACWY control vaccine. Trial participants were enrolled by age into subgroups of 18-55, 56-69 and 70-plus years, and about 150, 27 and 61 TCR-sequenced participants, respectively, were included in these subgroups. The research as a whole found: Vaccine-associated CD4 TCRs spanned the whole spike protein, with dominant responses in regions 160-218 and 743-854. The 56-69-year group was small, and its depth increase did not reach significance, likely because of low power. Participants were mostly white British and included more females than males, and it was suggested by the authors that clonal diversity may have been underestimated. Only 5 to 7 AZD1222 recipients were SARS-CoV-2 seropositive at baseline, limiting conclusions about previously exposed vaccinees. After two AZD1222 doses, spike-specific TCR breadth and depth were significantly higher than at day 0 and than in MenACWY recipients. No day 14 peak-response samples were available, so repertoires were characterized only after the peak T cell response. Reportedly, almost half of the unique spike-specific TCRs recognized epitopes lying outside the regions that are mutated in the B.1.351 and B.1.1.7 variants.

Sequences SGDLS (CDR1) and YYNGEE (CDR2) are obtained from the germline V gene. CDR3 length: 14 amino acids, cysteine to phenylalanine. Only CDR3 DNA is held: 42 bases, read in frame from base 1. Trimming at the junction amounts to 0 bases on V and 5 bases on J, and the germline ends lie 12 bases apart. The label giving this sample's time point can be read as: baseline before first vaccination. Vaccinee samples came from UK trials COV001 and COV002, including a single-blind randomized controlled phase 2/3 trial of AZD1222 (ChAdOx1 nCoV-19) in healthy adults. For TCRbeta chain sequencing, PBMC samples were collected from trial participants at day 0 and at day 28 after the second dose. Concerning this clone itself: Its antigen remains unidentified. There are no base qualities to consult, and no much larger clone falls within one base.

The CDR3 regions of human TCRbeta chains were subjected to immunosequencing. As for the authors' bioinformatics: Repertoire TCRs were matched against a reference library of SARS-CoV-2-specific TCRs generated with the MIRA antigen-specificity platform. Breadth was defined as the fraction of unique TCRs that were SARS-CoV-2-associated. Depth was defined as the fraction of total T cells that were SARS-CoV-2-associated. Using the MIRA data, each spike-specific TCR was assigned both to the spike region to which the TCR was reactive and to a CD4 or CD8 class. Log10-transformed breadth and depth values were compared by one-way ANOVA with Sidak's multiple comparisons tests. As stored in TCRdb, this immuneACCESS dataset retains in-frame rearrangements with V and J assigned. A fraction of the clones does not appear; measured against another copy, unresolved V genes explain less than half of the discrepancy, and the remainder lacks a known reason. Clone size and the V and J calls come from that table; the DNA yielded D and trimming. The sample data list about 140,000 clones, and around 91% of these were observed just once. Jointly, the top ten make up 4.7% of the sample.

Material: peripheral blood, obtained on day 0 of AZD1222 vaccination. The source is an adult in good health. The rearrangement joined TRBV9 to TRBJ2-7, with the D gene not clear enough to name. CDR3 protein: CASSVGELGNEQYF. The DNA sequence is given as TGTGCCAGCAGCGTAGGAGAGCTGGGGAACGAGCAGTACTTC.